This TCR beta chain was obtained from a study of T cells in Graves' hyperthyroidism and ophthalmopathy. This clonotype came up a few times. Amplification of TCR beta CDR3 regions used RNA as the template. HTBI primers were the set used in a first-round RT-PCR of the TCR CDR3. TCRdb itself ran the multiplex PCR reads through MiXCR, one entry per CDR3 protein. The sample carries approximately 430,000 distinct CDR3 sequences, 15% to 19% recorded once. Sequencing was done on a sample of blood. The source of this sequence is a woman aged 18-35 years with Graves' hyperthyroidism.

CDR3 amino acids: CAISESKRQSSYNEQFF. The CDR3 DNA follows: TGTGCCATCAGTGAGTCAAAGCGCCAGAGCTCCTACAATGAGCAGTTCTTC. This chain links TRBV10-3 with TRBJ2-1, with unresolved D. Per the germline V gene, CDR1 is ENHRY and CDR2 is SYGVKD. The V and J ends lost 0 bases and 0 bases respectively, with 12 bases between them. CDR3 length: 17 residues.